The source of this T cell receptor beta chain is a study of blood T cell repertoires in COVID-19. Assay: immunoSEQ multiplex PCR; the TCRdb copy retains only in-frame clones and omits some. The table shows around 94,000 clones, with roughly 80% occurring only once. Germline assignment: CDR1 MDHEN and CDR2 SYDVKM. Between the trimmed V and J ends, which lost 10 bases and 6 bases, there was a span of 19 bases. This CDR3 spans 15 amino acids. The gene calls are TRBV28 and TRBJ1-6; D may be TRBD1 (6 bases). The source of this sequence is a human donor in a cohort sampled during active COVID-19. Specimen: peripheral blood. This CDR3 is CATNRGGSFNSPLHF. CDR3 in DNA: TGTGCCACCAATCGTGGGGGCAGCTTTAATTCACCCCTCCACTTT.